The TCR beta chain described here comes from a study of cytomegalovirus exposure and HLA in healthy donors. Findings and caveats of the study: Some public TCRs appeared in many individuals, while most sequences were rare. Overall, 164 TCR beta chains were annotated as cytomegalovirus-associated. Productive rates of about 87% or about 30% were seen for most TCR beta V segments in an earlier analysis. Later work showed greater clonal expansion in HLA-associated TCR beta chains than in equally common others.

V shed 7 bases, J shed 3 bases, and the junction held 13 bases outside the gene matches. Germline lookup yields CDR1 SGHRS and CDR2 YFSETQ. CDR3 length: 15 amino acids. Note on this clone: What it binds is not known.

This PCR relied on a set of 60 Vbeta primers and 13 Jbeta primers. Sequencing used immunoSEQ multiplex PCR; TCRdb keeps in-frame clones, though not all of them. The table records over 130,000 clones, 80% to 85% of them present only once. The source is a female donor in good health and CMV-seronegative. Sequencing was performed on PBMCs. The chain joins TRBV5-1 to TRBJ2-7; 7 bases agree with TRBD2. In DNA, the CDR3 is TGCGCCAGCTCATGGCTGAGCGGGAACAACTACGAGCAGTACTTC. Translating it yields CASSWLSGNNYEQYF.